The table lists the clone carrying this T cell receptor (beta chain) with a count of one. Its specificity is unknown. The PCR ran on 60 Vbeta and 13 Jbeta primers. The repertoire was sequenced with immunoSEQ multiplex PCR; TCRdb's copy has only in-frame clones and lacks some. The data hold about 36,000 clones, with nearly 70% observed a single time. This sample is drawn from a study of cytomegalovirus exposure and HLA in healthy donors. General study findings and limits: Compared with the roughly 670-donor mean, an Asian-associated ancestry cluster reportedly had fewer N-insertions, according to a later analysis.

CDR1 is MNHNY and CDR2 is SVGAGI in the germline V gene (reference sequence). V was pared by 7 bases and J by 3 bases, with 11 bases of the junction left unmatched. The CDR3 is 16 amino acids. This TCR derives from a man aged 30 to 39 in good health and CMV-seronegative. V and J are TRBV6-6 and TRBJ2-5; 10 positions match TRBD2. Sequences were obtained from PBMCs. In DNA form, the CDR3 reads TGTGCCAGCACCGAAAAGACTAGCGGGTTCAAAGAGACCCAGTACTTC. Translated, it gives CASTEKTSGFKETQYF.